Sequencing of this T cell receptor (beta chain) was carried out in a study of CD8 T cells in ankylosing spondylitis. Regarding the study as a whole: Clones tied to disease were said to be significantly enriched in matched ankylosing spondylitis synovial fluid.

This clonotype was observed at least ten times. What it recognizes is unknown. This CDR3 is 17 amino acids long. The junction had 7 bases not matched to a gene; V was cut back by 2 bases and J by 0 bases. The germline V gene encodes CDR1 MNHEY and CDR2 SVGAGI. 5'-RACE, quantitative and with molecular barcodes, yielded the TCR beta libraries. TCRdb fed the 5' RACE reads into MiXCR, producing one record per CDR3 protein. Of 150,000 to 200,000 distinct CDR3 sequences listed, 13% are singletons. The sequenced sample consisted of blood, either unsorted or a sorted T cell fraction (not recorded which). This clonotype originated in a female donor with ankylosing spondylitis or in good health (not recorded which). The chain recombines TRBV6-5 with TRBJ2-3; 8 bases line up with TRBD2. The CDR3 region is CASSYGSSGGSTDTQYF. For the CDR3, the DNA is TGTGCCAGCAGTTACGGGTCCAGCGGGGGTAGCACAGATACGCAGTATTTT.